The sample holds many counts of the clone carrying this TCR beta chain. The CDR3 runs 17 residues. Per the germline V gene, CDR1 is MNHEY and CDR2 is SMNVEV (reference sequence). The V gene end was trimmed by 0 bases and the J gene end by 1 base; junction bases not matched to a gene: 7. Time point here: newly diagnosed GD, antithyroid drugs for less than 3 months. Extracted PBMC RNA gave rise to the TCR library. The sample is drawn from a study of regulatory T cells in long-lasting Graves disease. About the study: Newly diagnosed Graves' patients had under 3 months of antithyroid drugs.

Sequencing libraries for TCR beta were prepared with iRepertoire HTBI primers and Arm-PCR of CDR3 regions. From the multiplex PCR reads, TCRdb called clonotypes with MiXCR, one entry per CDR3 protein. The data show 390,000 or so distinct CDR3 sequences, 12% seen once. These data also featured in a second study, about T cells in Graves' hyperthyroidism and ophthalmopathy. Per that paper: A first-round RT-PCR of the TCR CDR3 used the HTBI primer set. Ophthalmopathy and stable hyperthyroidism were separated by a 13 V-J model.

This clonotype originated in a woman in her late teens or twenties with Graves disease. The chain carries TRBV27 and TRBJ2-7; TRBD2 matches 9 bases. The source was peripheral blood mononuclear cells (PBMCs), collected at new diagnosis, from a patient treated with antithyroid drugs. The CDR3, as DNA: TGTGCCAGCAGTTTATCTTGGGCGGGAGGGAGGTCCTACGAGCAGTACTTC. Translated: CASSLSWAGGRSYEQYF.